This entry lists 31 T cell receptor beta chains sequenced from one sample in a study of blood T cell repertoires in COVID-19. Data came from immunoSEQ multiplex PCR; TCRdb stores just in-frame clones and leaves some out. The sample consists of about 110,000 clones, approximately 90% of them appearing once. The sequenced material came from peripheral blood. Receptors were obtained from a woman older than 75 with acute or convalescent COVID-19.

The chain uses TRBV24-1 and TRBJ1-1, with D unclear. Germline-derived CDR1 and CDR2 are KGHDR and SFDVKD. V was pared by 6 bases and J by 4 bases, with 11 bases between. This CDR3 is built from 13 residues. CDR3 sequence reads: CATSPGSGTEAFF. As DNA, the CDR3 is TGTGCCACCAGTCCGGGGTCGGGCACTGAAGCTTTCTTT.

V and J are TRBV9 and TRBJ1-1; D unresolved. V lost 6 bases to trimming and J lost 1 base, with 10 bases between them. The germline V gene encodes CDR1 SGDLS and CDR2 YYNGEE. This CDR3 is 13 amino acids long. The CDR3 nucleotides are TGTGCCAGCATCGAGGGCGGGAACACTGAAGCTTTCTTT. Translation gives CASIEGGNTEAFF.

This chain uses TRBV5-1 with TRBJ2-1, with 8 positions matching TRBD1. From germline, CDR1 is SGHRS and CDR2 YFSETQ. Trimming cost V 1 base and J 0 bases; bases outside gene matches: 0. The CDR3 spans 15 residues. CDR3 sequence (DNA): TGCGCCAGCAGCTTGACAGGGGGCTCCTACAATGAGCAGTTCTTC. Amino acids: CASSLTGGSYNEQFF.

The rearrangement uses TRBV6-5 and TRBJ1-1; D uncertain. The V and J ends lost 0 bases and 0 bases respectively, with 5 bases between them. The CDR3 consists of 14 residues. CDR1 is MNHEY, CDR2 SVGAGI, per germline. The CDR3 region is CASSYSTLNTEAFF. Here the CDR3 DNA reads TGTGCCAGCAGTTACTCGACACTGAACACTGAAGCTTTCTTT.

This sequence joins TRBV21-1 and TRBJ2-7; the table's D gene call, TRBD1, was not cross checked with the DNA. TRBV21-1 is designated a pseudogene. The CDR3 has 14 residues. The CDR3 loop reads CASSNGHRVYEQYF. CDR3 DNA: TGTGCCAGCAGCAACGGGCACAGGGTCTACGAGCAGTACTTC.

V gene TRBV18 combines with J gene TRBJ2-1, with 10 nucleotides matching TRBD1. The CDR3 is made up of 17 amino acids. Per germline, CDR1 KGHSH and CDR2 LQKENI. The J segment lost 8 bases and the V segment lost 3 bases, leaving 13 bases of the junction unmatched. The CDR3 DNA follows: TGTGCCAGCTCACCTTCCACACCGGGACAGGGGCGACATGAGCAGTTCTTC. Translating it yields CASSPSTPGQGRHEQFF.

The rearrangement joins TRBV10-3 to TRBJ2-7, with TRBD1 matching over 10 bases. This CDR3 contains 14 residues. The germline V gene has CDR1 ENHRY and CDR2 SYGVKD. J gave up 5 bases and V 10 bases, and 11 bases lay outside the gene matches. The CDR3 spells CASNRDRGLNEQYF. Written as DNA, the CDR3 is TGTGCCAGCAACCGGGACAGGGGTCTCAACGAGCAGTACTTC.

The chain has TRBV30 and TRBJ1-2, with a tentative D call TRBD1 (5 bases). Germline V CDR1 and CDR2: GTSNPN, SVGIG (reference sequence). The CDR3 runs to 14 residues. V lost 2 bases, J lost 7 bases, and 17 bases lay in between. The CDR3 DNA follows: TGTGCCTGGAGTACCGGGACTGCCAAAATTGGCTACACCTTC. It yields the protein CAWSTGTAKIGYTF.

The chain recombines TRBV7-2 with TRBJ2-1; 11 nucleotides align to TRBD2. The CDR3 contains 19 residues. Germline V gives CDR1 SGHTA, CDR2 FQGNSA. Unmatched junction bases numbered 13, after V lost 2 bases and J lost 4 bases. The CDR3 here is CASSLQRPGLAVKYNEQFF. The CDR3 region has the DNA TGTGCCAGCAGCTTACAGCGACCGGGACTAGCGGTGAAGTACAATGAGCAGTTCTTC.

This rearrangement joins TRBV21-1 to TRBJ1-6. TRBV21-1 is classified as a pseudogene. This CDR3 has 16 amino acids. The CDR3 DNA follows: TGTGCCAGCAGCAAAGTAGCGAAGGTACCCAATTCACCCCTCCACTTT. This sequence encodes CASSKVAKVPNSPLHF.

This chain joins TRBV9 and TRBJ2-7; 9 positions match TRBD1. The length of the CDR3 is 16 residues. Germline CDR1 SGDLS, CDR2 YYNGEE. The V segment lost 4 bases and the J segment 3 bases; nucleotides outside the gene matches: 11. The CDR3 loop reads CASSPPGGQGYYEQYF. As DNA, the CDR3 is TGTGCCAGCAGCCCCCCAGGGGGACAGGGATACTACGAGCAGTACTTC.

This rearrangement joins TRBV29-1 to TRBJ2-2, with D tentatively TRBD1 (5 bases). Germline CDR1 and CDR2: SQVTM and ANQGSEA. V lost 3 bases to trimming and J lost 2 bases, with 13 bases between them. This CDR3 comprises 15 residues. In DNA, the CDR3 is TGCAGCGTTGAGTCCCCGGACACCAACACCGGGGAGCTGTTTTTT. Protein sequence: CSVESPDTNTGELFF.

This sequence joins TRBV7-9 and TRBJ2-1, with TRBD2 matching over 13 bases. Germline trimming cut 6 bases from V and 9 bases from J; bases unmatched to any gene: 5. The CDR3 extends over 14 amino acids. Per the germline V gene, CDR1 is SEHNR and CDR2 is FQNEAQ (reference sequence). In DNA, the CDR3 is TGTGCCAGCAGACGGACTAGCGGGGGTGGTGAGCAGTTCTTC. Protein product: CASRRTSGGGEQFF.

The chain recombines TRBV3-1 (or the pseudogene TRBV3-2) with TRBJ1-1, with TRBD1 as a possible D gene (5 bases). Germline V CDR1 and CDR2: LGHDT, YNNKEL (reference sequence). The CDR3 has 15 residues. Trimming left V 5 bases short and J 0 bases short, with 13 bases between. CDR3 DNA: TGTGCCAGCAGCTACGGGACTTTCATGAACACTGAAGCTTTCTTT. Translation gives CASSYGTFMNTEAFF.

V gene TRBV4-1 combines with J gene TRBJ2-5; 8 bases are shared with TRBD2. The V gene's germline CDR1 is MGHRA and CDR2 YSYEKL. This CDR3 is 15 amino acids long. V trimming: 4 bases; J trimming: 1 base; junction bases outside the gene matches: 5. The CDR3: CASSLSGNIQETQYF. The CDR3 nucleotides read TGCGCCAGCAGCCTTAGCGGGAATATCCAAGAGACCCAGTACTTC.

The CDR3 DNA reads TGTGCCAGCAGCCCGGGACTAGCGGTGGACGAGCAGTACTTC. Protein product: CASSPGLAVDEQYF. The chain has TRBV7-2 and TRBJ2-7; 11 bases are shared with TRBD2. Germline-derived CDR1 and CDR2 are SGHTA and FQGNSA. J lost 5 bases, V lost 5 bases, and 5 bases had no gene match. CDR3 length equals 14 residues. The full variable domain, in which reference TRBV7-2 and TRBJ2-7 provide the parts outside the CDR3, is GAGVSQSPSNKVTEKGKDVELRCDPISGHTALYWYRQSLGQGLEFLIYFQGNSAPDKSGLPSDRFSAERTGGSVSTLTIQRTQQEDSAVYLCASSPGLAVDEQYFGPGTRLTVT.

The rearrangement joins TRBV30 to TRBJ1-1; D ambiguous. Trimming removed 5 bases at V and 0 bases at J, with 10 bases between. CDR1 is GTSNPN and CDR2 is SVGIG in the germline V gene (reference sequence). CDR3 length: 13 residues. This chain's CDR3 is CAWEGDLNTEAFF. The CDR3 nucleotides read TGTGCCTGGGAGGGAGATTTGAACACTGAAGCTTTCTTT. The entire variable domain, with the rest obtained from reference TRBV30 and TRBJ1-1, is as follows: SQTIHQWPATLVQPVGSPLSLECTVEGTSNPNLYWYRQAAGRGLQLLFYSVGIGQISSEVPQNLSASRPQDRQFILSSKKLLLSDSGFYLCAWEGDLNTEAFFGQGTRLTVV.

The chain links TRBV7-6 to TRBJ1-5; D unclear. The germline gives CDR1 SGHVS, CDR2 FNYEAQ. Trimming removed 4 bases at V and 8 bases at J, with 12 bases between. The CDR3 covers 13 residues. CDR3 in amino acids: CASSSIPGKPQHF. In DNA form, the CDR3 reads TGTGCCAGCAGCTCAATACCGGGGAAGCCCCAGCATTTT.

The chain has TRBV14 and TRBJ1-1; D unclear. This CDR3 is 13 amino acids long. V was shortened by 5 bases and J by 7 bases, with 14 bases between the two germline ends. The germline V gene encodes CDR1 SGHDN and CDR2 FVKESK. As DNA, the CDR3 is TGTGCCAGCAGCTCCTCCGACACCGGTGAAGCTTTCTTT. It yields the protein CASSSSDTGEAFF.

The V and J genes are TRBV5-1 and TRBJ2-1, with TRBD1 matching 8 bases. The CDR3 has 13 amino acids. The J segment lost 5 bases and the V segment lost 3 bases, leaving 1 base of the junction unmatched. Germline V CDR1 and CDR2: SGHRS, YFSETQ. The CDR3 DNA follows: TGCGCCAGCAGCTGGGACAGGCACAATGAGCAGTTCTTC. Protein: CASSWDRHNEQFF.

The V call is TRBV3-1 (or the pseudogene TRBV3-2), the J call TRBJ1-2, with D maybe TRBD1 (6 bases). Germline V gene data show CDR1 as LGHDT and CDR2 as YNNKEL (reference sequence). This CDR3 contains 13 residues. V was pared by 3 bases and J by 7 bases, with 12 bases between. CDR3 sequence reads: CASSHLQGFGYTF. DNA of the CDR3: TGTGCCAGCAGCCATCTACAGGGCTTTGGCTACACCTTC.

The CDR3 protein is CASSFKGLNTEAFF. The DNA of the CDR3 is TGCGCCAGCAGCTTTAAGGGGTTGAACACTGAAGCTTTCTTT. The J gene is TRBJ1-1, the V gene TRBV5-1; D is perhaps TRBD1 (5 bases). With 2 bases removed from V and 0 bases from J, the gap between germline ends came to 8 bases. Germline CDR1 reads SGHRS; CDR2 reads YFSETQ. This CDR3 spans 14 amino acids.

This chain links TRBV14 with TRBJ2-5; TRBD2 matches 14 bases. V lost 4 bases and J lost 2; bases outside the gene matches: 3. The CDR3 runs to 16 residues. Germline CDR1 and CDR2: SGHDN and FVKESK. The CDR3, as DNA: TGTGCCAGCAGCCCCGGACTAGCGGGGGGTCAAGAGACCCAGTACTTC. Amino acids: CASSPGLAGGQETQYF.

The CDR3 region is CASSAGTGDSLSNQPQHF. As DNA, the CDR3 is TGCGCCAGCAGCGCAGGGACAGGGGATTCGTTGAGCAATCAGCCCCAGCATTTT. The rearrangement uses TRBV5-1 and TRBJ1-5; 10 bases fit TRBD1. There are 18 residues in the CDR3. Germline loops: CDR1 SGHRS, CDR2 YFSETQ. Germline trimming cut 4 bases from V and 1 base from J; bases unmatched to any gene: 11.

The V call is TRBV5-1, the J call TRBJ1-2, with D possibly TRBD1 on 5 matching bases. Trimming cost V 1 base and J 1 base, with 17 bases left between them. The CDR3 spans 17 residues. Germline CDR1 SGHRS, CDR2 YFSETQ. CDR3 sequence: CASSLSGMKELNYGYTF. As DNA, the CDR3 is TGCGCCAGCAGCTTGTCAGGGATGAAAGAGCTTAACTATGGCTACACCTTC.

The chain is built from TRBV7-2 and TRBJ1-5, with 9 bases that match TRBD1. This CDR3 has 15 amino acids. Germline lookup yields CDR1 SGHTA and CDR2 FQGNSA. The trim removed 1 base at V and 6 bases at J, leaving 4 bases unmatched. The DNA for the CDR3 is TGTGCCAGCAGCTTAGAACAGGGGGCGACTCAGCCCCAGCATTTT. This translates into CASSLEQGATQPQHF.

The CDR3 DNA follows: TGCGCCAGCAGACCCCAGACAGATAGCTCCTACGAGCAGTACTTC. Translating it yields CASRPQTDSSYEQYF. The rearrangement links TRBV5-1 to TRBJ2-7; weak D call: TRBD1 (5 bases). The germline gives CDR1 SGHRS, CDR2 YFSETQ. The CDR3 totals 15 residues. Trimming cost V 5 bases and J 0 bases, with 15 bases left between them.

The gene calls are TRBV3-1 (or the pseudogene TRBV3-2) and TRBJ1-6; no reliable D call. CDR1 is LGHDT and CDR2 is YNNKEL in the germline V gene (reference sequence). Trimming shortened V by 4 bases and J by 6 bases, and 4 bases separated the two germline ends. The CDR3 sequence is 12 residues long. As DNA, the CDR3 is TGTGCCAGCAGCCGGAGTAATTCACCCCTCCACTTT. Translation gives CASSRSNSPLHF.

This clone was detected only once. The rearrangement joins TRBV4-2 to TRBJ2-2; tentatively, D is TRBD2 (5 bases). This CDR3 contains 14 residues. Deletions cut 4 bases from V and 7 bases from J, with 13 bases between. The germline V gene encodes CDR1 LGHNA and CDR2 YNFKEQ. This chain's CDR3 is CASSPLTSDGELFF. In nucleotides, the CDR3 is TGTGCCAGCAGCCCGCTAACTAGTGACGGGGAGCTGTTTTTT.

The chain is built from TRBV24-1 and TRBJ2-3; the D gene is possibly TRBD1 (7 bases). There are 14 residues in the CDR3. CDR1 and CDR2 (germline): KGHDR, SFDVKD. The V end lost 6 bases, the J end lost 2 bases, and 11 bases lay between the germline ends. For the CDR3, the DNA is TGTGCCACCAGTCAGGGGGGAGACACAGATACGCAGTATTTT. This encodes CATSQGGDTDTQYF.

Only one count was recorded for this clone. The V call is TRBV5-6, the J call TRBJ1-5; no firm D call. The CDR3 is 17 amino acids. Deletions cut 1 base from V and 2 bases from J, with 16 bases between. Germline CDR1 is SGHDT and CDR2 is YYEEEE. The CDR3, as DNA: TGTGCCAGCAGCTTGTTCCCGGGTTTAAGTGGCAATCAGCCCCAGCATTTT. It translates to CASSLFPGLSGNQPQHF. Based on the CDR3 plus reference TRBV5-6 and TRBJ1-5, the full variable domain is DAGVTQSPTHLIKTRGQQVTLRCSPKSGHDTVSWYQQALGQGPQFIFQYYEEEERQRGNFPDRFSGHQFPNYSSELNVNALLLGDSALYLCASSLFPGLSGNQPQHFGDGTRLSIL.